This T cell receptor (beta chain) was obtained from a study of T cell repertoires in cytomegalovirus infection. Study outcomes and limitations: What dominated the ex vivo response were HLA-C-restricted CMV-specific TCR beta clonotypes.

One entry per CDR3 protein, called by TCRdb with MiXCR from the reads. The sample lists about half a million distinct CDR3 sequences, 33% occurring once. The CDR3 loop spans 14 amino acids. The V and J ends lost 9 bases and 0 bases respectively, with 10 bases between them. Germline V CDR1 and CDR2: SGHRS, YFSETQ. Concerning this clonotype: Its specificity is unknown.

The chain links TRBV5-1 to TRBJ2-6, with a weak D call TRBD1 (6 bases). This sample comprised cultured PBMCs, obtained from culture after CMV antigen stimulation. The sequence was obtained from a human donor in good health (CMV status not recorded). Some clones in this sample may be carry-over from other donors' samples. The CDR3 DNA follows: TGCGCCACCAGGGACAACTCTGGGGCCAACGTCCTGACTTTC. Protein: CATRDNSGANVLTF.